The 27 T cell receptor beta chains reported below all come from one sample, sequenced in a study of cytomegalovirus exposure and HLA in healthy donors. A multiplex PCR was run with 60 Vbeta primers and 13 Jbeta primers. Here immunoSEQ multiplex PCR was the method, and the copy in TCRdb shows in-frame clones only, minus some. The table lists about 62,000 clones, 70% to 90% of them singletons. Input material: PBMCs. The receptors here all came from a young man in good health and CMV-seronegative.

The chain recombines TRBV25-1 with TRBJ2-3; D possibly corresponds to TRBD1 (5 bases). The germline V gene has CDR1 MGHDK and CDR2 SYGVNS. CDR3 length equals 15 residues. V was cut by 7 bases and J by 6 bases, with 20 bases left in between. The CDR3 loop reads CASNSPGGRVDTQYF. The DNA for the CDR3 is TGTGCCAGCAATTCCCCTGGCGGCAGGGTGGATACGCAGTATTTT. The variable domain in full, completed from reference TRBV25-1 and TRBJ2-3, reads EADIYQTPRYLVIGTGKKITLECSQTMGHDKMYWYQQDPGMELHLIHYSYGVNSTEKGDLSSESTVSRIRTEHFPLTLESARPSHTSQYLCASNSPGGRVDTQYFGPGTRLTVL.

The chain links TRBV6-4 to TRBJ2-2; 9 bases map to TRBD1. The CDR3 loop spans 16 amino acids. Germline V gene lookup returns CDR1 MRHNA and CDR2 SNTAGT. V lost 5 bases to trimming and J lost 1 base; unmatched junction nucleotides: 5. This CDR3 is CASSPQGQGNTGELFF. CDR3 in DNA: TGTGCCAGCAGTCCTCAGGGACAGGGGAACACCGGGGAGCTGTTTTTT.

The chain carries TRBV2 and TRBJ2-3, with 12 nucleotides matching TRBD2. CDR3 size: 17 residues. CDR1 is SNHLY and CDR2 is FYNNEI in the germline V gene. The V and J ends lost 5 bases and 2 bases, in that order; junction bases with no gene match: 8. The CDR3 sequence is CASSLRLAGAPTDTQYF. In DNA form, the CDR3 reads TGTGCCAGCAGTCTCCGACTAGCGGGGGCCCCCACAGATACGCAGTATTTT.

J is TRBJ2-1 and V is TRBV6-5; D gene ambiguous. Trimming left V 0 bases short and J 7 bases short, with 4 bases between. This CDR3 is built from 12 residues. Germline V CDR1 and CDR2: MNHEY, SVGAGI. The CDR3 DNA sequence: TGTGCCAGCAGTTACTCACGGAATGAGCAGTTCTTC. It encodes CASSYSRNEQFF.

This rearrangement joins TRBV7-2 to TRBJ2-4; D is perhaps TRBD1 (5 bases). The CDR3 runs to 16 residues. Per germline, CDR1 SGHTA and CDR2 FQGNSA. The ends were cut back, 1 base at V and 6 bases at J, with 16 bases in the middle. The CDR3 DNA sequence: TGTGCCAGCAGCTTAGGGGCAGGGCAGAGTGGAAACATTCAGTACTTC. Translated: CASSLGAGQSGNIQYF.

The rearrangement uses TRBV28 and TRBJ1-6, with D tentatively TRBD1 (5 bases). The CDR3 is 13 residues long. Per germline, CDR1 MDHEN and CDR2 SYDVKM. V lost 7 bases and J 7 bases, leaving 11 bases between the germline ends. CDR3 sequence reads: CASIDSPNSPLHF. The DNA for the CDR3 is TGTGCCAGCATCGACAGTCCGAATTCACCCCTCCACTTT.

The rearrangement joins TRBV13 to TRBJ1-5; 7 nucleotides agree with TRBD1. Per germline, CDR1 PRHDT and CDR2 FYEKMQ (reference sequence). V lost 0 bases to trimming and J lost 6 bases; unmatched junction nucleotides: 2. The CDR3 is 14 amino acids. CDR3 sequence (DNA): TGTGCCAGCAGCTTAGGGACAGGGCGTCAGCCCCAGCATTTT. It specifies CASSLGTGRQPQHF.

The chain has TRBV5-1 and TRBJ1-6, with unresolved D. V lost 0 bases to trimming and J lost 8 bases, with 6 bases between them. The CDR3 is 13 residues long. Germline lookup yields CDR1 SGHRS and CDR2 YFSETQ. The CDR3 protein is CASSLVVDSPLHF. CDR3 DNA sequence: TGCGCCAGCAGCTTGGTTGTAGATTCACCCCTCCACTTT.

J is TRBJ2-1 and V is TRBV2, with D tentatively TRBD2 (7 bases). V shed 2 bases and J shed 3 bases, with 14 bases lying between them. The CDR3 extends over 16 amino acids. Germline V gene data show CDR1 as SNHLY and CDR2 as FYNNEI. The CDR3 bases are TGTGCCAGCAGTGAAAGGGGGGGGGACAACTACAATGAGCAGTTCTTC. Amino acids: CASSERGGDNYNEQFF.

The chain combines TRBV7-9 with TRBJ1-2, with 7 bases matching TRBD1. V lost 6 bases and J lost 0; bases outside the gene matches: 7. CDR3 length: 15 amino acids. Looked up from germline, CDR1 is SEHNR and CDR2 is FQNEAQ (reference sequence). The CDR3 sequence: CASRQGGSPNYGYTF. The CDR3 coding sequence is TGTGCCAGCAGGCAAGGGGGCAGTCCTAACTATGGCTACACCTTC.

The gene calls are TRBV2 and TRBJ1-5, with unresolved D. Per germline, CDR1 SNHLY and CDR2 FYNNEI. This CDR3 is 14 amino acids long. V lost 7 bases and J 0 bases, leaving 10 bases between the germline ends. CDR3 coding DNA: TGTGCCAGCACTACCGGGAATAGCAATCAGCCCCAGCATTTT. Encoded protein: CASTTGNSNQPQHF.

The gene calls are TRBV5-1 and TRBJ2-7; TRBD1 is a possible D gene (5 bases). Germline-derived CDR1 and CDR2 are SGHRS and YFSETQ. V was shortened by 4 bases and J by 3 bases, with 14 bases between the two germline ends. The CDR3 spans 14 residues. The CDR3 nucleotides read TGCGCCAGCAGCCAAGAAGTTGACAGCTACGAGCAGTACTTC. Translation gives CASSQEVDSYEQYF.

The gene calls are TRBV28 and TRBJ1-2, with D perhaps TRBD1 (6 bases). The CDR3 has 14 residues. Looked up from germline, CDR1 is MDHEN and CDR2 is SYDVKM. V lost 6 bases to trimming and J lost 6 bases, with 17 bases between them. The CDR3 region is CASSTGTVDDGYTF. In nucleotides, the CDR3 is TGTGCCAGCAGCACAGGGACGGTTGACGATGGCTACACCTTC.

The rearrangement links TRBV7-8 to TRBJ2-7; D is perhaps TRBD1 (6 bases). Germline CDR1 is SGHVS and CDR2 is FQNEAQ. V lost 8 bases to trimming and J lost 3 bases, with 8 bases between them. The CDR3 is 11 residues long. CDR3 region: CASGGYYEQYF. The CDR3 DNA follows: TGTGCCAGCGGGGGCTACTACGAGCAGTACTTC. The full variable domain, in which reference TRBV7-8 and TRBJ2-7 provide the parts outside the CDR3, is GAGVSQSPRYKVAKRGQDVALRCDPISGHVSLFWYQQALGQGPEFLTYFQNEAQLDKSGLPSDRFFAERPEGSVSTLKIQRTQQEDSAVYLCASGGYYEQYFGPGTRLTVT.

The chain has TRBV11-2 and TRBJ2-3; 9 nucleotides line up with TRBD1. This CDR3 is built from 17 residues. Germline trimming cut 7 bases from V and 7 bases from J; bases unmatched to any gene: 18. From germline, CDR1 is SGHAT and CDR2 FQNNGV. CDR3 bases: TGTGCCAGCACAACCTTCACCGGGACAGGGCTGGGGAATACGCAGTATTTT. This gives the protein CASTTFTGTGLGNTQYF.

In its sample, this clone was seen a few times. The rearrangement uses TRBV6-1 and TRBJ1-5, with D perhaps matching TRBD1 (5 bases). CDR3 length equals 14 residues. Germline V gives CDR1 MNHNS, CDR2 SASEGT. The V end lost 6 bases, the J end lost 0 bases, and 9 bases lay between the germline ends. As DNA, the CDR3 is TGTGCCAGCAGGCACAGGAGTAGCAATCAGCCCCAGCATTTT. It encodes CASRHRSSNQPQHF.

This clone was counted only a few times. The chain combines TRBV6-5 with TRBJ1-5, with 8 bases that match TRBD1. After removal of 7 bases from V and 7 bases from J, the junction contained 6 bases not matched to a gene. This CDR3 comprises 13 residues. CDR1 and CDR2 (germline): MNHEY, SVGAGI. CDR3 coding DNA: TGTGCCAGCACTAAGGACAGGGCCCAGCCCCAGCATTTT. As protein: CASTKDRAQPQHF.

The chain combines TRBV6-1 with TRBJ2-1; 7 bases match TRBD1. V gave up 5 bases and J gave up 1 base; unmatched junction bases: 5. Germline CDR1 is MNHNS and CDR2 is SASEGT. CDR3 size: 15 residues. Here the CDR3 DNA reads TGTGCCAGCAGTCCCCGACAGGGATCCTACAATGAGCAGTTCTTC. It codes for CASSPRQGSYNEQFF.

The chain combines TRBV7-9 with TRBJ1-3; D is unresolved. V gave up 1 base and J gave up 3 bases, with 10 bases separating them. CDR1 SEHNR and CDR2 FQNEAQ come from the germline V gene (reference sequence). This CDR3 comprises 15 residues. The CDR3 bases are TGTGCCAGCAGCTTAGACTTCTCCGGTGGAAACACCATATATTTT. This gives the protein CASSLDFSGGNTIYF.

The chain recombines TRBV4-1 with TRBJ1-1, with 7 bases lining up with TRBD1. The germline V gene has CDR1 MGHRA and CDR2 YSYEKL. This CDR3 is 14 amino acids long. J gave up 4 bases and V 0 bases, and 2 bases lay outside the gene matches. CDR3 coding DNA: TGCGCCAGCAGCCAAGACCAGGGGGGCACTGAAGCTTTCTTT. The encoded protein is CASSQDQGGTEAFF.

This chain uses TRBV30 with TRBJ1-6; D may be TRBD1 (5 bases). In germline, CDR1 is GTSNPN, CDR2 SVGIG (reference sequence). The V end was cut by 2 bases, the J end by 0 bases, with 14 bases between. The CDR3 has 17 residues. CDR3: CAWSRPDTSSYNSPLHF. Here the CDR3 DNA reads TGTGCCTGGAGTAGACCGGACACAAGCTCCTATAATTCACCCCTCCACTTT.

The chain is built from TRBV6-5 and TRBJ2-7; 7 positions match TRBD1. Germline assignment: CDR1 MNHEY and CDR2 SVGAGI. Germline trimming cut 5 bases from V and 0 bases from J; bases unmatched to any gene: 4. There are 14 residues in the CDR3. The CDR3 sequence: CASSRDSYSYEQYF. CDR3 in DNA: TGTGCCAGCAGTCGGGACAGCTACTCCTACGAGCAGTACTTC.

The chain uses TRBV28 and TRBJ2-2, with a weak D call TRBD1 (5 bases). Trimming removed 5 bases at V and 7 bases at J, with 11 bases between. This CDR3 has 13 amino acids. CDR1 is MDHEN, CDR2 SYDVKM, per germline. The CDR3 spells CASSPTAYGELFF. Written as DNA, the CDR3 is TGTGCCAGCAGTCCGACAGCGTACGGGGAGCTGTTTTTT.

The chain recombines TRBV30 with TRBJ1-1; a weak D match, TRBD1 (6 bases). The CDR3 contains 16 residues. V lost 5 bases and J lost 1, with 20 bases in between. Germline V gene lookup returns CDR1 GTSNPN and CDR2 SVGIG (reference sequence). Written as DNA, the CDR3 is TGTGCCTGGCGTCAGCCCAGGACAGCTCCGAACACTGAAGCTTTCTTT. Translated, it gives CAWRQPRTAPNTEAFF.

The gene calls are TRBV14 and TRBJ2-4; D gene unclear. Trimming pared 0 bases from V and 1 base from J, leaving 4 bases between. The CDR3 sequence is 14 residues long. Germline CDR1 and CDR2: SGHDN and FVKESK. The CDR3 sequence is CASSQDRAKNIQYF. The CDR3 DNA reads TGTGCCAGCAGCCAAGACAGGGCCAAAAACATTCAGTACTTC.

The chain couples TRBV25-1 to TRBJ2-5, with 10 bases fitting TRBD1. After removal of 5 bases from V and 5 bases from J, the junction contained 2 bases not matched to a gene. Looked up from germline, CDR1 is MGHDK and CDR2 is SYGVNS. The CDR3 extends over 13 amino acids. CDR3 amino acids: CASSMTGGETQYF. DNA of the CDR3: TGTGCCAGCAGTATGACAGGGGGCGAGACCCAGTACTTC.

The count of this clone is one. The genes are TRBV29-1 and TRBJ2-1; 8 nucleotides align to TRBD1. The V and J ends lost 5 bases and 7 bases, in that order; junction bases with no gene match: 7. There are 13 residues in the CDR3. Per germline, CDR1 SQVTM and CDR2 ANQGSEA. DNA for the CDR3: TGCAGCGTTTCTCGGGACAGGAGGAATGAGCAGTTCTTC. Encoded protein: CSVSRDRRNEQFF.